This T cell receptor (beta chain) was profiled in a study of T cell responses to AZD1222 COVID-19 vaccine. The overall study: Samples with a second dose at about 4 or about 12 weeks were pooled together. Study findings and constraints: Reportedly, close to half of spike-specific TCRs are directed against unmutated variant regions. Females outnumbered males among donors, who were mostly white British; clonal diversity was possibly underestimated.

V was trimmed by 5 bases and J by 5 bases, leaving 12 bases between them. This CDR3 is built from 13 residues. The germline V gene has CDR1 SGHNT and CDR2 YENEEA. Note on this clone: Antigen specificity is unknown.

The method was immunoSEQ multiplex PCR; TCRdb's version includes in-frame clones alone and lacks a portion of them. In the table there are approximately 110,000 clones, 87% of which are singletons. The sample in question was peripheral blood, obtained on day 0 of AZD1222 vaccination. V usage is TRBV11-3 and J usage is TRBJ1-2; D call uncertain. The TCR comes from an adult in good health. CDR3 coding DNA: TGTGCCAGCAGCGCCAATGATGTATATGGCTACACCTTC. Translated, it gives CASSANDVYGYTF.